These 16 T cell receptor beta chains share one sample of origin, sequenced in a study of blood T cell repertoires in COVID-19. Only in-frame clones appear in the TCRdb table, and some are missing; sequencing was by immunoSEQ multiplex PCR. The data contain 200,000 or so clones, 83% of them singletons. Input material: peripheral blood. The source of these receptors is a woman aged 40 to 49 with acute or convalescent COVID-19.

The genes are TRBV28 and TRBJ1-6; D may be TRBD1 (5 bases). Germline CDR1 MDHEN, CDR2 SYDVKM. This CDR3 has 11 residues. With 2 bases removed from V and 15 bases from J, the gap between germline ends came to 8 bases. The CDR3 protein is CASSLRGSLHF. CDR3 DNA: TGTGCCAGCAGTTTACGGGGGAGCCTCCACTTT.

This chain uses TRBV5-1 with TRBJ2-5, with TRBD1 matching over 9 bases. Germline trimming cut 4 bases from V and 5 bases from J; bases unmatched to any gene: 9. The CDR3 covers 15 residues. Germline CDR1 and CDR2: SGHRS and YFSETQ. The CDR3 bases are TGCGCCAGCAGCCCGGGGACAGGGCTGTGGGAGACCCAGTACTTC. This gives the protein CASSPGTGLWETQYF.

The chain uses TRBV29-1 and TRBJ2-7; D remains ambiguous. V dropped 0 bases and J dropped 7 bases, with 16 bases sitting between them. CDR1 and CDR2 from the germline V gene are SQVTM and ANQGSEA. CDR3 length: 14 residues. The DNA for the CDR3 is TGCAGCGTTGAAGACCCAGGCACCGTCTATGAGCAGTACTTC. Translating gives CSVEDPGTVYEQYF.

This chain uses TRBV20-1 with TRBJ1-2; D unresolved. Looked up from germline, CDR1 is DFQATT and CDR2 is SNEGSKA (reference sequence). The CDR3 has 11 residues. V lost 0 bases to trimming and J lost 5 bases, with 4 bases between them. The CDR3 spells CSARDLYGYTF. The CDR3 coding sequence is TGCAGTGCTAGAGATCTATATGGCTACACCTTC.

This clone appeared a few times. CDR3 loop: CASSWTGQGSASPLHF. The DNA of the CDR3 is TGTGCCAGCAGCTGGACGGGACAGGGTTCAGCTTCACCCCTCCACTTT. The rearrangement uses TRBV5-5 and TRBJ1-6, with TRBD1 matching 9 bases. Germline V CDR1 and CDR2: SGHKS, YYEKEE (reference sequence). The length of the CDR3 is 16 residues. Trimming at V came to 3 bases and at J to 9 bases, leaving 10 bases not matched to a gene.

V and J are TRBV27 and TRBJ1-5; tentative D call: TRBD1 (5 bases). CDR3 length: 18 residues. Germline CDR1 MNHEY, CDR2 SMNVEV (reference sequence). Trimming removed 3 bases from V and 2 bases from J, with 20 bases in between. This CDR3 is CASSLHAIQGEGNQPQHF. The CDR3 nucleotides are TGTGCCAGCAGTTTGCACGCAATCCAGGGTGAGGGCAATCAGCCCCAGCATTTT.

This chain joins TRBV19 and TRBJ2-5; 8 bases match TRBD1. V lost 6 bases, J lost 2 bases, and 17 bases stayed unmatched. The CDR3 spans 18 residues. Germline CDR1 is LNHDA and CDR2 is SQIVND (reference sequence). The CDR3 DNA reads TGTGCCAGTAGGAAACGGGACAGGACGTCACCCGCACAAGAGACCCAGTACTTC. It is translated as CASRKRDRTSPAQETQYF.

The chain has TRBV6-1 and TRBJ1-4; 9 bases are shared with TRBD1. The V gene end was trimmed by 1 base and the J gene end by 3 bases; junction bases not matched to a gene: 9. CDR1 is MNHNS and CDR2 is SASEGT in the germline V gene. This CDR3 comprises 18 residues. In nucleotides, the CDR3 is TGTGCCAGCAGTGAAGTAACAGGGGGCTCCGCGGCTAATGAAAAACTGTTTTTT. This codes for CASSEVTGGSAANEKLFF.

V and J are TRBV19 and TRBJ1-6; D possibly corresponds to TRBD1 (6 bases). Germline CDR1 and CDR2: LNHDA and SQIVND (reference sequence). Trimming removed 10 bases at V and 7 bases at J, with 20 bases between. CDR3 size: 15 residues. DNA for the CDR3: TGTGCCACAACAAGACAGGCCTTCCCAAATTCACCCCTCCACTTT. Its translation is CATTRQAFPNSPLHF.

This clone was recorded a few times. This CDR3 is CASSQKGTGEALREAFF. For the CDR3, the DNA is TGTGCCAGCAGCCAAAAGGGGACGGGGGAGGCACTGCGTGAAGCTTTCTTT. The rearrangement links TRBV4-2 to TRBJ1-1, with D maybe TRBD1 (5 bases). Germline V gene lookup returns CDR1 LGHNA and CDR2 YNFKEQ. V was clipped by 2 bases and J by 7 bases, with 23 bases between them. The CDR3 is 17 residues long.

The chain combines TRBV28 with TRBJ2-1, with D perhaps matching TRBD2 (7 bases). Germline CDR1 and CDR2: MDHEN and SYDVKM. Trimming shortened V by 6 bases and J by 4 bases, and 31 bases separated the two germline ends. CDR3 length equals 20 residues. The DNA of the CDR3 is TGTGCCAGCAGCCCCCAGGTGATGAGGGCGCGGGAGAGGGGGTACAATGAGCAGTTCTTC. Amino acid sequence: CASSPQVMRARERGYNEQFF.

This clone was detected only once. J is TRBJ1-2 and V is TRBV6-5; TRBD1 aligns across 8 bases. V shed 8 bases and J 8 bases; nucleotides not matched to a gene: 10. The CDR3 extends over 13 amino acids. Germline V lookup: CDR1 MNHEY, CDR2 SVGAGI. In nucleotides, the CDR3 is TGTGCCAGCGGCAGGGGGCCGATGGACGGCTACACCTTC. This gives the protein CASGRGPMDGYTF.

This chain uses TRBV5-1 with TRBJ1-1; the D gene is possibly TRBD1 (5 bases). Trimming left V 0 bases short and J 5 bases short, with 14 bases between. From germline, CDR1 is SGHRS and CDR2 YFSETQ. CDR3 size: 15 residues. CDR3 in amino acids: CASSLAGAGRTEAFF. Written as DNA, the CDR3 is TGCGCCAGCAGCTTGGCTGGGGCAGGGAGGACTGAAGCTTTCTTT.

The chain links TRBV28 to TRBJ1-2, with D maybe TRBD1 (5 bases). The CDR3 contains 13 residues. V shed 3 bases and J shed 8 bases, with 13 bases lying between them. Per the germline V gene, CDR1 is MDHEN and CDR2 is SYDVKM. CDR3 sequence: CASSLGGEGGYTF. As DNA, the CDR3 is TGTGCCAGCAGTTTGGGGGGGGAGGGAGGCTACACCTTC.

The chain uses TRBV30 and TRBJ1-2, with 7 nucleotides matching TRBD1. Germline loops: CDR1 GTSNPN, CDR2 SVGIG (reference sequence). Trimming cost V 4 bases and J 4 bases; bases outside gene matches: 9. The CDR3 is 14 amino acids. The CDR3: CAWTILGGGYGYTF. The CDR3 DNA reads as TGTGCCTGGACCATTCTAGGGGGCGGCTATGGCTACACCTTC.

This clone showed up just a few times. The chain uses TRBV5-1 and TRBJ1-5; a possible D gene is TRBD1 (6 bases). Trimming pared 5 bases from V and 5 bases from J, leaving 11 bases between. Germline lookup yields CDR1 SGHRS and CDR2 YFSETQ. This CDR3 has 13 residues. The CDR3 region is CASSVGADQPQHF. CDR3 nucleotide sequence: TGCGCCAGCAGTGTGGGGGCGGATCAGCCCCAGCATTTT.